Sequencing of this T cell receptor beta chain was carried out in a study of blood T cell repertoires in COVID-19. Study at large: The cDNA or gDNA used as material had been derived from T cells, B-cell-depleted T cells, or PBMCs.

CDR3 length equals 12 residues. Germline V gene lookup returns CDR1 SGHTA and CDR2 FQGTGA. Trimming pared 5 bases from V and 6 bases from J, leaving 9 bases between. Original analysis: Amplification of reference gene primers provided the estimated nucleated cell counts. The repertoire was sequenced with immunoSEQ multiplex PCR; TCRdb's copy has only in-frame clones and lacks some. V and J calls and clone size are copied from that table; D and trimming were computed from the DNA. The repertoire includes 330,000 or so clones, roughly 90% of them detected once, and roughly a tenth sits in the top ten. V and J are TRBV7-3 and TRBJ2-3; D call uncertain. The specimen was peripheral blood. This receptor was identified in a man aged 25-45 years with COVID-19, enrolled during active disease. The DNA of the CDR3 is TGTGCCAGCAGCCCTAACTCCGATACGCAGTATTTT. Translated: CASSPNSDTQYF.